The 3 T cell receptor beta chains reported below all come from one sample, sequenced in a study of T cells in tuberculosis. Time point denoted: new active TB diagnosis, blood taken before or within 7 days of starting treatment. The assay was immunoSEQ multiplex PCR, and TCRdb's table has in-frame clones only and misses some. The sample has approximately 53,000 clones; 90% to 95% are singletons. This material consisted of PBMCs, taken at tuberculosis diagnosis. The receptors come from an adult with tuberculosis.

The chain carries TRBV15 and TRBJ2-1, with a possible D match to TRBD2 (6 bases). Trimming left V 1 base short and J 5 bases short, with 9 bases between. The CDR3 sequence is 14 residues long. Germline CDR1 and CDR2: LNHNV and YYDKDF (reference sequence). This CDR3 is CATSRAGVDNEQFF. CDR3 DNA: TGTGCCACCAGCAGAGCGGGAGTAGACAATGAGCAGTTCTTC.

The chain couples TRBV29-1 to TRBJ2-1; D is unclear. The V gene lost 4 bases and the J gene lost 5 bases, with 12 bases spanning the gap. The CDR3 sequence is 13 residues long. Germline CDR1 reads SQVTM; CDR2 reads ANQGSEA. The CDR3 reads CSVVRQEHNEQFF. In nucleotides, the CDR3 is TGCAGCGTTGTAAGGCAGGAACACAATGAGCAGTTCTTC.

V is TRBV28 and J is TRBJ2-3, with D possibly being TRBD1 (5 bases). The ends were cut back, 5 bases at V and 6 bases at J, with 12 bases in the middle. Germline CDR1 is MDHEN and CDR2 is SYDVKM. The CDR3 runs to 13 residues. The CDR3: CASSVQGYDTQYF. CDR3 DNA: TGTGCCAGCAGTGTCCAGGGATACGATACGCAGTATTTT.